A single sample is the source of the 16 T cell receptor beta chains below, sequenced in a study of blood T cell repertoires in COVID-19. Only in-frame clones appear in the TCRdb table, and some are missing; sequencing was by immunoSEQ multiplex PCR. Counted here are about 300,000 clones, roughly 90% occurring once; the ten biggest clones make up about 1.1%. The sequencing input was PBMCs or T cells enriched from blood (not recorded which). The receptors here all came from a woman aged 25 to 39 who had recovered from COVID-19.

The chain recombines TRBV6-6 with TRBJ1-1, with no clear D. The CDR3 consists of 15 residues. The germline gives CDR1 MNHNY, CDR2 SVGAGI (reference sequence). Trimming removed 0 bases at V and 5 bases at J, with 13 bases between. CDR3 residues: CASSYSAGSRTEAFF. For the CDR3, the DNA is TGTGCCAGCAGTTACTCAGCAGGATCCCGGACTGAAGCTTTCTTT.

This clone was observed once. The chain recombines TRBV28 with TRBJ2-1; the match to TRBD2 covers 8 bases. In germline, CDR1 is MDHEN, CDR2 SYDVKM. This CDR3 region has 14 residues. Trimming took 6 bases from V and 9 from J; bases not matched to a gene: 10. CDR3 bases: TGTGCCAGCAGCCAAGCGAGCGGGAGAGGTGAGCAGTTCTTC. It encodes CASSQASGRGEQFF. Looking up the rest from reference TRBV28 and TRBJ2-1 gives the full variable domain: DVKVTQSSRYLVKRTGEKVFLECVQDMDHENMFWYRQDPGLGLRLIYFSYDVKMKEKGDIPEGYSVSREKKERFSLILESASTNQTSMYLCASSQASGRGEQFFGPGTRLTVL.

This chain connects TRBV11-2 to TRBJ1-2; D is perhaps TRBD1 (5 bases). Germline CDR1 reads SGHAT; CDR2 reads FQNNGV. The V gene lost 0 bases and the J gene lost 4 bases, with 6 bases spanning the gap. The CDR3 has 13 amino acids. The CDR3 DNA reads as TGTGCCAGCAGCTTAGATAGGGGCTATGGCTACACCTTC. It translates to CASSLDRGYGYTF.

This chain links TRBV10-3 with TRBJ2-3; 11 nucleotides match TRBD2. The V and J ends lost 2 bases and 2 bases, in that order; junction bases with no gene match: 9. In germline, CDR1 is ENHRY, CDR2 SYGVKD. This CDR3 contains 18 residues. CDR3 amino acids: CAISEPTGLAAFTDTQYF. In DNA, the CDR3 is TGTGCCATCAGTGAGCCCACGGGACTAGCGGCATTCACAGATACGCAGTATTTT.

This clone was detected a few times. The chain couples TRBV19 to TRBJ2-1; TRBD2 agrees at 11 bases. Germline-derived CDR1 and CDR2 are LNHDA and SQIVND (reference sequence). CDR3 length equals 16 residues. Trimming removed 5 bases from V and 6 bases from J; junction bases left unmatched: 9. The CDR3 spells CASSPRSGRAINEQFF. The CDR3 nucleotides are TGTGCCAGTAGTCCCCGTAGCGGGAGGGCCATCAATGAGCAGTTCTTC.

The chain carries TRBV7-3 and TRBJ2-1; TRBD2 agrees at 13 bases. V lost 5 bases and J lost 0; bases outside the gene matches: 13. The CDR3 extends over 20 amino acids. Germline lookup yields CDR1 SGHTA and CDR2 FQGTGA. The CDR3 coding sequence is TGTGCCAGCAGCCAATTGCCGGGACTAGCGGGATCTAGCTCCTACAATGAGCAGTTCTTC. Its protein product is CASSQLPGLAGSSSYNEQFF.

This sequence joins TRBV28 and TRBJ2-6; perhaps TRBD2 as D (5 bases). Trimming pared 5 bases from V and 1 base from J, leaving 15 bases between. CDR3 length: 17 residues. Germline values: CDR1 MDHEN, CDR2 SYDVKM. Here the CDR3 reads CASSTGSSLSGANVLTF. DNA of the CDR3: TGTGCCAGCAGTACGGGGTCCTCTTTATCTGGGGCCAACGTCCTGACTTTC.

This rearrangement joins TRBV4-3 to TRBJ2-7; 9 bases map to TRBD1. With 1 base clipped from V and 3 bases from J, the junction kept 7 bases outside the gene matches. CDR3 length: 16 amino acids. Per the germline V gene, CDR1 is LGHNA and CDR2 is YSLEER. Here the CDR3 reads CASSQGPGQGIYEQYF. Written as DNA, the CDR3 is TGCGCCAGCAGCCAAGGCCCGGGACAGGGTATCTACGAGCAGTACTTC.

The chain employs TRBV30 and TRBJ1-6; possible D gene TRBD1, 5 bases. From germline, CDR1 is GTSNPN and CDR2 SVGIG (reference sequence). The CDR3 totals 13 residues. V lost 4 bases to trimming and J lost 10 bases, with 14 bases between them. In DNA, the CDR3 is TGTGCCTGGAAAGAGTACAGGCTCTCACCCCTCCACTTT. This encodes CAWKEYRLSPLHF.

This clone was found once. The CDR3 nucleotides read TGCGCCCAGTCCAGGGACAGGTATACGGATGAGCAGTTCTTC. This translates into CAQSRDRYTDEQFF. The chain carries TRBV23-1 and TRBJ2-1; 8 bases match TRBD1. TRBV23-1 is identified as an open reading frame with a role that is uncertain. There are 14 residues in the CDR3. The J segment lost 8 bases and the V segment lost 11 bases, leaving 14 bases of the junction unmatched.

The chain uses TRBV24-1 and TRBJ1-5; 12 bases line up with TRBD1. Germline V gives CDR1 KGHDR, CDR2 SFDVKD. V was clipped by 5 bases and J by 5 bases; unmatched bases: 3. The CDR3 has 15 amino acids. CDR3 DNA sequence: TGTGCCACCAGTGGGGGACAGGGGGCTTATCAGCCCCAGCATTTT. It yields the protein CATSGGQGAYQPQHF.

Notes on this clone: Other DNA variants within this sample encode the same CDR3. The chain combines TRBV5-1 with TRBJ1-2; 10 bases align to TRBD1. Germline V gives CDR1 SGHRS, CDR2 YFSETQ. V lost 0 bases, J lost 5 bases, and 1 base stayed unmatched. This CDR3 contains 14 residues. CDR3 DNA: TGCGCCAGCAGCTTGGGACAGGGGGCTTATGGCTACACCTTC. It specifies CASSLGQGAYGYTF.

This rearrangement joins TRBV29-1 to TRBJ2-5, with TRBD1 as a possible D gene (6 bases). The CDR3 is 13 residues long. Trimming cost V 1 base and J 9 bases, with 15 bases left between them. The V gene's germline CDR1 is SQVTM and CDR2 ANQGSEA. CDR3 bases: TGCAGCGTTGAAGCCGACAGGACCTTGGCCCAGTACTTC. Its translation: CSVEADRTLAQYF. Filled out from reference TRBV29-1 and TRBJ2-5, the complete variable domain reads SAVISQKPSRDICQRGTSLTIQCQVDSQVTMMFWYRQQPGQSLTLIATANQGSEATYESGFVIDKFPISRPNLTFSTLTVSNMSPEDSSIYLCSVEADRTLAQYFGPGTRLLVL.

The CDR3 DNA reads TGCGCCAGCAGCCAATCAAGCGGGAGTGCCTACAATGAGCAGTTCTTC. Its translation: CASSQSSGSAYNEQFF. J is TRBJ2-1 and V is TRBV4-3, with 8 positions matching TRBD2. The CDR3 runs 16 residues. V trimming: 2 bases; J trimming: 2 bases; junction bases outside the gene matches: 5. CDR1 LGHNA and CDR2 YSLEER come from the germline V gene.

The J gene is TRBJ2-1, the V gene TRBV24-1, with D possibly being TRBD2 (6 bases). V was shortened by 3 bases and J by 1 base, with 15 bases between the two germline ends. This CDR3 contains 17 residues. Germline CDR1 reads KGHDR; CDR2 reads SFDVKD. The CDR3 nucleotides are TGTGCCACCAGTGATCGATCGGGGGAGAGGTCCTACAATGAGCAGTTCTTC. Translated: CATSDRSGERSYNEQFF.

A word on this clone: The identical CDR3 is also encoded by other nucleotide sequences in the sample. This CDR3 reads CASSIVASDYNEQFF. CDR3 in DNA: TGTGCCAGTAGTATAGTAGCTAGTGACTACAATGAGCAGTTCTTC. The V and J genes are TRBV19 and TRBJ2-1; D gene uncertain. V gave up 1 base and J gave up 3 bases, with 10 bases separating them. Per germline, CDR1 LNHDA and CDR2 SQIVND (reference sequence). The CDR3 length is 15 residues.